Sequencing of this T cell receptor beta chain was carried out in a study of blood T cell repertoires in COVID-19 (dated by TCRdb to about 2020). With regard to the full study: Samples from collaborators originated in the United States, Italy and Spain and spanned both the acute and convalescent phases of COVID-19. The material from the prospective study consisted of cDNA or gDNA derived from T cells, B-cell-depleted T cells, or PBMCs. Subjects who had been exposed to COVID-19, were actively infected with it, or had recovered from it provided the deeply sampled blood TCRbeta repertoires that made up the dataset. The repertoires were released in a freely available public database intended as a resource for research on the immune response to SARS-CoV-2. Samples were obtained from the ongoing ImmuneRACE study (first 160 participants) and from 950 to 1,500 subjects provided by 6 global collaborators. A de-identified subject ID, COVID-19 status, age in years and sex were almost always included in the sample metadata. Where HLA class I and class II types were available, the types were taken from metadata supplied by the sample provider, not from assay-based typing.

Overall results and qualifications from the work: The amount of clinical and demographic metadata varied by source and participant and was provided uncurated.

TCRbeta CDR3 regions were amplified from genomic DNA using the immunoSEQ Assay, a bias-controlled multiplex PCR. The paper's data handling went like this. Nucleated cell counts per sample were estimated from amplification of reference gene primers within the assay. To quantify the absolute abundance of each unique TCRbeta CDR3 rearrangement, sequence reads were collapsed and filtered. Productive Simpson clonality was computed per sample as the square root of Simpson's diversity index over productive rearrangements. Here the immuneACCESS table is served through TCRdb, limited to in-frame sequences with V and J called. Missing clones are a known gap in these copies; in checked studies unresolved V genes cover under half, and the rest lacks a known reason. The V and J calls and the clone size are those of that table, but D and trimming were determined from the DNA. The table for this sample lists some 130,000 clones; about 91% of them were counted only once. Together, the top ten hold under 13% of the sample.

The collaborating institutions used their own protocols to collect whole blood in K2EDTA tubes. For TCRbeta analysis, collaborators shipped samples in one of three forms: frozen whole blood, isolated PBMCs, or DNA extracted from either of those sample types. Turning to this clone: What antigen it recognizes has not been identified. No quality values exist for individual bases; no much larger clone is one base distant.

From a lookup of the germline V gene, CDR1 and CDR2 are MGHRA and YSYEKL. From cysteine to phenylalanine, the CDR3 is 13 amino acids long. The read is trimmed to its CDR3 DNA, 39 bases read in frame from base 1. V loses 5 bases, J loses 3 bases, and the germline ends lie 8 bases apart. The chain was built from TRBV4-1 and TRBJ1-5; the D gene cannot be resolved reliably. The sequence was obtained from a man aged 50 or older with acute or convalescent COVID-19. The sample was peripheral blood. The CDR3: CASSGPLNQPQHF. The DNA reads TGCGCCAGCAGCGGCCCCCTCAATCAGCCCCAGCATTTT.